This section outlines one T cell receptor (beta chain) sequence together with its context. Its specificity is not known. Other DNA sequences of this sample code for an identical CDR3. This specimen comes from a study of shared clonotypes between healthy human individuals. The germline V and J ends were trimmed by 5 bases and 0 bases, with 7 bases remaining between them. The CDR3 contains 13 residues. The germline CDR1 and CDR2 sequences are MNHEY and SMNVEV (reference sequence). Study conclusions and caveats: Memory subsets had estimated richness that was generally smaller than that of naive subsets.

For every subset, genomic DNA was evenly distributed across several immunoSEQ plates. The assay was immunoSEQ multiplex PCR, and TCRdb's table has in-frame clones only and misses some. The sample carries more than 900,000 clones, roughly 74% recorded once. The sequencing input was memory CD4+ T cells from PBMCs. As to subset: CD45RA-negative fraction. This clonotype was sampled from a man aged 18 to 35 in good health. Some clones in this sample may be carry-over from other donors' samples. This chain joins TRBV27 and TRBJ1-1, with D unclear. The CDR3, as DNA: TGTGCCAGCAGTCTGGCCCTGAACACTGAAGCTTTCTTT. Its protein product is CASSLALNTEAFF.